One sample yielded the 14 T cell receptor beta chains listed below, sequenced in a study of blood T cell repertoires in COVID-19. Here immunoSEQ multiplex PCR was the method, and the copy in TCRdb shows in-frame clones only, minus some. Of just over 300,000 clones in the sample, 75% to 90% were seen once. Sequenced: PBMCs or T cells enriched from blood (not recorded which). These receptor sequences come from a woman in her thirties or forties who had recovered from COVID-19.

This clone was counted a few times. V gene TRBV11-2 combines with J gene TRBJ1-2, with 7 bases that match TRBD1. V was pared by 0 bases and J by 4 bases, with 5 bases of the junction left unmatched. The CDR3 spans 15 residues. Germline lookup yields CDR1 SGHAT and CDR2 FQNNGV. CDR3 in amino acids: CASSLETGQGYGYTF. As DNA, the CDR3 is TGTGCCAGCAGCTTAGAGACAGGGCAGGGCTATGGCTACACCTTC.

This clone has just one count. This chain's CDR3 is CASSEAGGAYGYTF. In DNA form, the CDR3 reads TGTGCCAGCAGTGAAGCAGGGGGAGCCTATGGCTACACCTTC. V is TRBV6-1 and J is TRBJ1-2; D might be TRBD1 (6 bases). Between the trimmed V and J ends, which lost 0 bases and 4 bases, there was a span of 9 bases. This CDR3 has 14 residues. Germline V gives CDR1 MNHNS, CDR2 SASEGT.

The chain is built from TRBV28 and TRBJ1-2; D is ambiguous. CDR3 length: 15 residues. The germline CDR1 and CDR2 sequences are MDHEN and SYDVKM. V lost 4 bases and J 3 bases, leaving 15 bases between the germline ends. The CDR3 DNA sequence: TGTGCCAGCAGTTCCCCCTTTTCGTCGGACTATGGCTACACCTTC. It translates to CASSSPFSSDYGYTF.

This clone was observed once. This chain connects TRBV5-1 to TRBJ1-1; tentatively, D is TRBD1 (5 bases). CDR1 is SGHRS, CDR2 YFSETQ, per germline. The CDR3 has 13 amino acids. V shed 3 bases and J shed 7 bases, with 13 bases lying between them. CDR3 loop: CASSSFGGFEAFF. The CDR3 DNA follows: TGCGCCAGCAGCTCCTTCGGGGGATTTGAAGCTTTCTTT.

J is TRBJ1-6 and V is TRBV2, with 10 bases aligning to TRBD1. This CDR3 region has 15 residues. Germline CDR1 and CDR2: SNHLY and FYNNEI. V shed 7 bases and J 7 bases; nucleotides not matched to a gene: 7. The CDR3 here is CASTSGDRGNSPLHF. CDR3 DNA: TGTGCCAGCACCAGTGGGGACAGGGGAAATTCACCCCTCCACTTT.

This sequence joins TRBV6-2 or TRBV6-3 and TRBJ1-4; 7 nucleotides line up with TRBD1. CDR1 and CDR2 from the germline V gene are MNHEY and SVGEGT. The CDR3 loop spans 15 amino acids. V lost 5 bases, J lost 3 bases, and 6 bases stayed unmatched. The CDR3 DNA follows: TGTGCCAGCAGTCCGACCGGGACAGCTAATGAAAAACTGTTTTTT. This sequence encodes CASSPTGTANEKLFF.

This rearrangement joins TRBV19 to TRBJ2-7, with a tentative D call TRBD1 (5 bases). Deletions cut 3 bases from V and 6 bases from J, with 15 bases between. In germline, CDR1 is LNHDA, CDR2 SQIVND (reference sequence). The CDR3 is made up of 14 amino acids. CDR3 sequence reads: CASSIDLRVSEQYF. The CDR3 DNA reads TGTGCCAGTAGTATTGATCTCAGGGTGAGCGAGCAGTACTTC. Complete variable domain (other parts from reference TRBV19 and TRBJ2-7): DGGITQSPKYLFRKEGQNVTLSCEQNLNHDAMYWYRQDPGQGLRLIYYSQIVNDFQKGDIAEGYSVSREKKESFPLTVTSAQKNPTAFYLCASSIDLRVSEQYFGPGTRLTVT.

The J gene is TRBJ2-5, the V gene TRBV9; TRBD2 agrees at 7 bases. The CDR3 runs 15 residues. The V gene end was trimmed by 2 bases and the J gene end by 5 bases; junction bases not matched to a gene: 9. The germline V gene encodes CDR1 SGDLS and CDR2 YYNGEE. CDR3 loop: CASSVGGRALETQYF. In nucleotides, the CDR3 is TGTGCCAGCAGCGTGGGAGGGAGGGCCCTGGAGACCCAGTACTTC.

V gene TRBV24-1 combines with J gene TRBJ2-3; D gene ambiguous. CDR3 length: 11 amino acids. The germline CDR1 and CDR2 sequences are KGHDR and SFDVKD. V lost 4 bases to trimming and J lost 7 bases, with 5 bases between them. This chain's CDR3 is CATSDPHTQYF. The CDR3, as DNA: TGTGCCACCAGTGACCCTCATACGCAGTATTTT.

The chain carries TRBV18 and TRBJ2-1, with 15 bases that match TRBD2. V was pared by 5 bases and J by 7 bases, with 6 bases of the junction left unmatched. The CDR3 has 16 residues. CDR1 is KGHSH, CDR2 LQKENI, per germline. CDR3 nucleotide sequence: TGTGCCAGCTCATTTACCGGGACTAGCGGGAGGAATGAGCAGTTCTTC. It is translated as CASSFTGTSGRNEQFF.

This CDR3 reads CASSPSAGERNSPLHF. The CDR3, as DNA: TGTGCCAGCTCACCATCCGCAGGGGAGCGGAATTCACCCCTCCACTTT. This chain connects TRBV18 to TRBJ1-6, with D possibly being TRBD1 (6 bases). CDR1 is KGHSH and CDR2 is LQKENI in the germline V gene. The CDR3 extends over 16 amino acids. V was cut by 2 bases and J by 7 bases, with 15 bases left in between.

V is TRBV7-3 and J is TRBJ1-6, with TRBD1 matching 9 bases. The ends lost 5 bases at V and 9 bases at J; junction bases unmatched: 5. This CDR3 contains 14 residues. CDR1 is SGHTA, CDR2 FQGTGA, per germline. The CDR3 DNA follows: TGTGCCAGCAGCCGGGACAGGGAATTTTCACCCCTCCACTTT. This codes for CASSRDREFSPLHF.

This chain joins TRBV6-6 and TRBJ2-7; TRBD2 agrees at 8 bases. Germline CDR1 and CDR2: MNHNY and SVGAGI (reference sequence). V dropped 3 bases and J dropped 0; count of bases not matched to a gene: 4. The CDR3 sequence is 15 residues long. CDR3 DNA: TGTGCCAGCAGTTATTTAGCGGGAAACTCCTACGAGCAGTACTTC. Amino acid sequence: CASSYLAGNSYEQYF.

V and J are TRBV29-1 and TRBJ1-2; D is perhaps TRBD1 (6 bases). Germline-derived CDR1 and CDR2 are SQVTM and ANQGSEA. The CDR3 covers 14 residues. Trimming stripped 5 bases from V and 8 bases from J, with 21 bases between. The CDR3 region is CSVPMTTGSLGYTF. The CDR3 bases are TGCAGCGTTCCCATGACGACAGGCTCGTTGGGCTACACCTTC.